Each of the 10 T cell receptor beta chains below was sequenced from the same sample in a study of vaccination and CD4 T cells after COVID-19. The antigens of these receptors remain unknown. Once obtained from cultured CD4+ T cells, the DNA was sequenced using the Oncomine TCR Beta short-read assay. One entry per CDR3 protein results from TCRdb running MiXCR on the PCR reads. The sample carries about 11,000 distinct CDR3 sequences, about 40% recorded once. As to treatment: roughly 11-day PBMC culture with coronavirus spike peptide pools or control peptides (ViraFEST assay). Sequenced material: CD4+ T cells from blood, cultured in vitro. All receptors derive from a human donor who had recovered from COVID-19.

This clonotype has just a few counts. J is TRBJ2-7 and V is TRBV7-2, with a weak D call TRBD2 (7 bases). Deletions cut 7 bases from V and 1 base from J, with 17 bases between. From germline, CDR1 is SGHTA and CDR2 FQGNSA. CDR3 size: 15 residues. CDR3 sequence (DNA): TGTGCCAGCACCAATGGGGGGGGGCAGTCCTACGAGCAGTACTTC. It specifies CASTNGGGQSYEQYF.

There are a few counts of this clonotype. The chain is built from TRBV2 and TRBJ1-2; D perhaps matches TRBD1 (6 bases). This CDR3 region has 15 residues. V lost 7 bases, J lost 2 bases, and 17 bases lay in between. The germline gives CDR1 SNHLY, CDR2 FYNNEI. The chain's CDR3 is CASNPGGTGNYGYTF. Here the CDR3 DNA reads TGTGCCAGCAACCCCGGGGGAACAGGGAACTATGGCTACACCTTC.

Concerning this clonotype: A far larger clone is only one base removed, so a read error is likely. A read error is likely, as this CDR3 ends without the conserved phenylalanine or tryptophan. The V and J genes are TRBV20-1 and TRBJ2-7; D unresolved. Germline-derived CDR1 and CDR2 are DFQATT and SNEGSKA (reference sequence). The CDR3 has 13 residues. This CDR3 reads CSVALRVNYEQYY. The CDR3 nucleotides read TGCAGCGTGGCCCTAAGGGTCAATTACGAGCAGTACTAC.

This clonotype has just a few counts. In nucleotides, the CDR3 is TGTGCCAGCAGTGACCCTGGAACCGGCTACACCTTC. This codes for CASSDPGTGYTF. The chain is built from TRBV6-4 and TRBJ1-2, with D uncertain. V was pared by 2 bases and J by 8 bases, with 9 bases between. The CDR3 spans 12 residues. Germline-derived CDR1 and CDR2 are MRHNA and SNTAGT.

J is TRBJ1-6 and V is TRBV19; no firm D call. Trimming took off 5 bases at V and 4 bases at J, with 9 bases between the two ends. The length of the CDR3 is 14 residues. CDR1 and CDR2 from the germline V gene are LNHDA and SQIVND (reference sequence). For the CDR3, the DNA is TGTGCCAGTAGTGCTCAGCCTTATAATTCACCCCTCCACTTT. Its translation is CASSAQPYNSPLHF.

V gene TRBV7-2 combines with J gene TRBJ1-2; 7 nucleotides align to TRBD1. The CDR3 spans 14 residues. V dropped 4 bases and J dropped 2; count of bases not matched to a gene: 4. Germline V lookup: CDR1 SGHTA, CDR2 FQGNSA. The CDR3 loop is CASSSSTGNYGYTF. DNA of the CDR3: TGTGCCAGCAGCTCGTCGACAGGGAACTATGGCTACACCTTC.

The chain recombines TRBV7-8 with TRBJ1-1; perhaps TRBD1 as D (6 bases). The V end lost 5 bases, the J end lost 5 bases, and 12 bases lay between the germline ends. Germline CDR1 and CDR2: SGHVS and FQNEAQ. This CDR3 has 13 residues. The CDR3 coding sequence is TGTGCCAGCAGCCCCGGGGGGCGAACTGAAGCTTTCTTT. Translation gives CASSPGGRTEAFF.

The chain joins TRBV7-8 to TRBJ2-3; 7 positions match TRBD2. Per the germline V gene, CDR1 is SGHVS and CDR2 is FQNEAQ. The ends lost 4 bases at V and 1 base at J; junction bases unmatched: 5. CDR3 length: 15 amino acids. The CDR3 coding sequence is TGTGCCAGCAGCTCCCTGGGGGGGGGCACAGATACGCAGTATTTT. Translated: CASSSLGGGTDTQYF.

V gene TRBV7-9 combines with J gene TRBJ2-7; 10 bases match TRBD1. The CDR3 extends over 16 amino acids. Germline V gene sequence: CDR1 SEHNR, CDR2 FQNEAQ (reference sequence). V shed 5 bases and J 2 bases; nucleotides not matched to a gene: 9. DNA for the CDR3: TGTGCCAGCAGCCCCCGGACAGGGGGGCTCGCCTACGAGCAGTACTTC. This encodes CASSPRTGGLAYEQYF.

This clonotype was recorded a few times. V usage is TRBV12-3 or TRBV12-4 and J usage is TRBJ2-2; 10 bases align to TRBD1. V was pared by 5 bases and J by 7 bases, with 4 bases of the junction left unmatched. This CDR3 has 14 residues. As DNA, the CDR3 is TGTGCCAGCAGTCGGACAGGGGGAGTCGGGGAGCTGTTTTTT. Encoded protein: CASSRTGGVGELFF.